The next 28 T cell receptor beta chains were all read from a single sample in a study of T cells after yellow fever vaccination. MiXCR was run by TCRdb on the 5' RACE reads, yielding one entry per CDR3 protein. The sample records fewer than 350,000 distinct CDR3 sequences, 3.5% to 5% being singletons. Sequencing was performed on PBMCs, taken 15 days after the yellow fever booster vaccination. All receptors derive from a young man who received the YFV17D yellow fever vaccine.

The gene calls are TRBV5-1 and TRBJ2-3; 7 nucleotides align to TRBD1. This CDR3 is 15 amino acids long. The V and J ends lost 7 bases and 0 bases, in that order; junction bases with no gene match: 8. The germline V gene has CDR1 SGHRS and CDR2 YFSETQ. The CDR3 reads CASGPGQSSTDTQYF. The CDR3 DNA reads as TGCGCCAGCGGACCGGGACAGTCTAGCACAGATACGCAGTATTTT.

This clonotype was picked up many times. This sequence joins TRBV6-5 and TRBJ2-1, with 10 bases matching TRBD1. CDR3 size: 15 residues. V trimming: 0 bases; J trimming: 5 bases; junction bases outside the gene matches: 1. Germline CDR1 and CDR2: MNHEY and SVGAGI. The CDR3 DNA is TGTGCCAGCAGTTACTCGGGACAGGGGAACAATGAGCAGTTCTTC. Encoded protein: CASSYSGQGNNEQFF.

This clonotype was seen more than once but under ten times. This sequence joins TRBV12-3 or TRBV12-4 and TRBJ2-3, with TRBD2 identical over 9 bases. V lost 4 bases and J lost 5; bases outside the gene matches: 4. This CDR3 comprises 14 residues. CDR3 DNA sequence: TGTGCCAGCAGTTCACTAGCGGGTCAAGATACGCAGTATTTT. It codes for CASSSLAGQDTQYF.

This clonotype has ten or more counts. The chain carries TRBV2 and TRBJ1-1; D not certain. Trimming cost V 5 bases and J 5 bases, with 12 bases left between them. Germline CDR1 and CDR2: SNHLY and FYNNEI. The CDR3 extends over 13 amino acids. The CDR3 sequence is CASSQAPATEAFF. The CDR3 bases are TGTGCCAGCAGTCAGGCTCCGGCAACTGAAGCTTTCTTT.

This clonotype has just a few counts. The rearrangement joins TRBV7-9 to TRBJ2-1, with D possibly being TRBD1 or TRBD2 (6 bases each). The V gene lost 3 bases and the J gene lost 4 bases, with 16 bases spanning the gap. The CDR3 is 16 amino acids. CDR1 is SEHNR and CDR2 is FQNEAQ in the germline V gene (reference sequence). CDR3 nucleotide sequence: TGTGCCAGCAGCTTCCGTCGGGGGCCTATGTACAATGAGCAGTTCTTC. Amino acid sequence: CASSFRRGPMYNEQFF.

The V gene is TRBV5-1, the J gene TRBJ2-7; tentatively, D is TRBD1 (6 bases). Germline V gives CDR1 SGHRS, CDR2 YFSETQ. The length of the CDR3 is 13 residues. V lost 7 bases to trimming and J lost 6 bases, with 17 bases between them. In DNA, the CDR3 is TGCGCCAGCTCCCGGGGCAGGGGTGGCGAGCAGTACGTC. This sequence encodes CASSRGRGGEQYV.

As for this clonotype: This could be a read error, since a much larger clone is one nucleotide away. V gene TRBV5-1 combines with J gene TRBJ2-7, with no clear D. Per germline, CDR1 SGHRS and CDR2 YFSETQ. V was pared by 1 base and J by 6 bases, with 11 bases between. There are 13 residues in the CDR3. CDR3 nucleotides: TGCGCCAGCAGCTTGACCGGCCTCTTCGAGCAGTACTTC. Translating gives CASSLTGLFEQYF.

This clonotype was counted a few times. V gene TRBV4-1 combines with J gene TRBJ2-1, with 9 bases matching TRBD1. The CDR3 runs to 14 residues. Per the germline V gene, CDR1 is MGHRA and CDR2 is YSYEKL. With 2 bases clipped from V and 8 bases from J, the junction kept 4 bases outside the gene matches. The CDR3 DNA is TGCGCCAGCAGCCAATGGAGGGACAGGGATGAGCAGTTCTTC. This gives the protein CASSQWRDRDEQFF.

The J gene is TRBJ2-7, the V gene TRBV4-1; TRBD1 aligns across 9 bases. After removal of 1 base from V and 0 bases from J, the junction contained 10 bases not matched to a gene. The CDR3 extends over 18 amino acids. Per the germline V gene, CDR1 is MGHRA and CDR2 is YSYEKL. CDR3 in amino acids: CASSQGVPGQGSSYEQYV. Here the CDR3 DNA reads TGCGCCAGCAGCCAAGGGGTACCGGGACAGGGAAGCTCCTACGAGCAGTACGTC.

This clonotype was recorded a few times. The chain links TRBV5-1 to TRBJ2-3, with TRBD2 as a possible D gene (6 bases). V lost 2 bases and J lost 0, with 10 bases in between. CDR1 is SGHRS and CDR2 is YFSETQ in the germline V gene. The CDR3 consists of 15 residues. This CDR3 reads CASSFSGDSTDTQYF. CDR3 nucleotides: TGCGCCAGCAGCTTTTCGGGGGATAGCACAGATACGCAGTATTTT.

This clonotype was picked up many times. The chain uses TRBV12-3 or TRBV12-4 and TRBJ1-3; 8 nucleotides line up with TRBD1. V lost 1 base to trimming and J lost 2 bases; unmatched junction nucleotides: 4. The CDR3 sequence is 16 residues long. The CDR3 DNA reads TGTGCCAGCAGTTTAGGGACAGGGAAGACTGGAAACACCATATATTTT. It yields the protein CASSLGTGKTGNTIYF.

The chain uses TRBV5-1 and TRBJ2-5; perhaps TRBD1 as D (6 bases). V was clipped by 4 bases and J by 1 base, with 14 bases between them. CDR3 length equals 15 residues. Germline V gene data show CDR1 as SGHRS and CDR2 as YFSETQ. The CDR3 loop is CASSTFRDIQETQYF. The CDR3 DNA reads as TGCGCCAGCAGCACCTTCCGGGACATCCAAGAGACCCAGTACTTC.

Many counts were recorded for this clonotype. The V call is TRBV28, the J call TRBJ1-5, with a tentative D call TRBD1 (5 bases). The CDR3 covers 16 residues. The V gene lost 6 bases and the J gene lost 3 bases, with 18 bases spanning the gap. Germline V gene sequence: CDR1 MDHEN, CDR2 SYDVKM. The CDR3 sequence: CASSLPWGGDNQPQHF. CDR3 coding DNA: TGTGCCAGCAGCTTGCCGTGGGGGGGGGACAATCAGCCCCAGCATTTT. The whole variable domain, filled in from reference TRBV28 and TRBJ1-5, reads DVKVTQSSRYLVKRTGEKVFLECVQDMDHENMFWYRQDPGLGLRLIYFSYDVKMKEKGDIPEGYSVSREKKERFSLILESASTNQTSMYLCASSLPWGGDNQPQHFGDGTRLSIL.

This clonotype was recorded a few times. The gene calls are TRBV28 and TRBJ2-3; 8 nucleotides agree with TRBD1. With 4 bases clipped from V and 4 bases from J, the junction kept 7 bases outside the gene matches. The CDR3 loop spans 15 amino acids. Germline assignment: CDR1 MDHEN and CDR2 SYDVKM. The CDR3 region is CASSSQGAGPDTQYF. CDR3 coding DNA: TGTGCCAGCAGTTCTCAGGGGGCCGGCCCAGATACGCAGTATTTT.

The table lists this clonotype with a few counts. CDR3 coding DNA: TGTGCCAGCAGCGTAGGCAGGGGAATCGACGAGCAGTACTTC. Its protein is CASSVGRGIDEQYF. The V call is TRBV9, the J call TRBJ2-7, with D possibly TRBD1 on 6 matching bases. Germline CDR1 reads SGDLS; CDR2 reads YYNGEE. Trimming pared 0 bases from V and 5 bases from J, leaving 12 bases between. The CDR3 spans 14 residues.

This clonotype has only a few counts. This chain connects TRBV28 to TRBJ2-7; 7 positions match TRBD1. V lost 3 bases and J lost 2; bases outside the gene matches: 1. This CDR3 has 13 residues. Germline values: CDR1 MDHEN, CDR2 SYDVKM. This CDR3 is CASSLTGPYEQYV. The CDR3 DNA follows: TGTGCCAGCAGTTTGACAGGGCCCTACGAGCAGTACGTC.

The sample holds many counts of this clonotype. This chain connects TRBV7-9 to TRBJ2-7; D is unresolved. This CDR3 contains 13 residues. The germline CDR1 and CDR2 sequences are SEHNR and FQNEAQ (reference sequence). Trimming removed 0 bases from V and 6 bases from J, with 9 bases in between. The CDR3 protein is CASSLAWDSEQYF. The CDR3 region has the DNA TGTGCCAGCAGCTTAGCGTGGGATTCCGAGCAGTACTTC.

This chain connects TRBV5-1 to TRBJ2-7, with D unresolved. V lost 0 bases to trimming and J lost 0 bases, with 13 bases between them. Germline-derived CDR1 and CDR2 are SGHRS and YFSETQ. This CDR3 has 16 residues. The CDR3 DNA reads TGCGCCAGCAGCTTGGGTCCACCTCTGAGCTCCTACGAGCAGTACGTC. Its protein product is CASSLGPPLSSYEQYV.

This clonotype was detected many times. The chain couples TRBV20-1 to TRBJ2-3; D is unresolved. Deletions cut 3 bases from V and 4 bases from J, with 14 bases between. There are 14 residues in the CDR3. Germline CDR1 DFQATT, CDR2 SNEGSKA (reference sequence). The CDR3 sequence is CSASGHAKPDTQYF. Written as DNA, the CDR3 is TGCAGTGCTAGTGGGCACGCAAAGCCAGATACGCAGTATTTT.

This clonotype was picked up many times. CDR3: CASSARGGGTDTQYF. The CDR3 DNA follows: TGTGCCAGCAGTGCCCGGGGCGGGGGCACAGATACGCAGTATTTT. The chain employs TRBV12-3 or TRBV12-4 and TRBJ2-3; the D gene is possibly TRBD2 (6 bases). The V end lost 5 bases, the J end lost 1 base, and 13 bases lay between the germline ends. CDR3 size: 15 residues.

This clonotype has a handful of counts. The gene calls are TRBV10-3 and TRBJ2-5; 9 positions agree with TRBD2. Losses at the gene ends were 4 bases for V and 3 bases for J; bases not matched to a gene: 3. The CDR3 loop spans 14 amino acids. From germline, CDR1 is ENHRY and CDR2 SYGVKD. In DNA form, the CDR3 reads TGTGCCATCAGTGGACTAGCGGCCAAAGAGACCCAGTACTTC. Translated: CAISGLAAKETQYF.

This clonotype was detected many times. Written as DNA, the CDR3 is TGTGCCAGCAGTGTGTTAGGAAATGAGCAGTTCTTC. It is translated as CASSVLGNEQFF. The V and J genes are TRBV28 and TRBJ2-1; the D is unclear. This CDR3 spans 12 amino acids. The germline CDR1 and CDR2 sequences are MDHEN and SYDVKM. Trimming left V 5 bases short and J 7 bases short, with 9 bases between.

The chain is built from TRBV5-1 and TRBJ1-5; possibly TRBD1 for D (5 bases). Germline V CDR1 and CDR2: SGHRS, YFSETQ. The V end was cut by 0 bases, the J end by 5 bases, with 12 bases between. The CDR3 is 15 amino acids. CDR3 bases: TGCGCCAGCAGCTTGGGTGACAGAAGCGATCAGCCCCAGCATTTT. Protein sequence: CASSLGDRSDQPQHF.

This clonotype turned up a few times. This chain uses TRBV19 with TRBJ2-1; TRBD1 agrees at 7 bases. Per the germline V gene, CDR1 is LNHDA and CDR2 is SQIVND (reference sequence). With V trimmed by 8 bases and J by 4 bases, 8 bases remained unmatched. The CDR3 has 14 amino acids. The CDR3 DNA is TGTGCCAGTGCCCAGGGGGACAGATACAATGAGCAGTTCTTC. Amino acids: CASAQGDRYNEQFF.

This clonotype was seen many times. This rearrangement joins TRBV20-1 to TRBJ1-2; D is unclear. V was pared by 7 bases and J by 4 bases, with 22 bases between. Germline loops: CDR1 DFQATT, CDR2 SNEGSKA (reference sequence). The CDR3 length is 15 residues. The CDR3 protein is CSVPNRPRTIYGYTF. CDR3 nucleotides: TGCAGTGTCCCGAATAGGCCCAGGACCATCTATGGCTACACCTTC.

The rearrangement uses TRBV5-1 and TRBJ1-2, with D tentatively TRBD1 (6 bases). This CDR3 is built from 14 residues. CDR1 is SGHRS and CDR2 is YFSETQ in the germline V gene. V lost 4 bases and J lost 8, with 18 bases in between. The CDR3 region is CASSPGQAFGGYTF. The CDR3 nucleotides are TGCGCCAGCAGCCCGGGACAAGCCTTCGGGGGCTACACCTTC.

This clonotype has a count of ten or more. V and J are TRBV2 and TRBJ1-3; 7 positions match TRBD1. V was clipped by 5 bases and J by 3 bases; unmatched bases: 7. The CDR3 contains 15 residues. CDR1 and CDR2 (germline): SNHLY, FYNNEI. CDR3 protein: CASSLGQIRGNTIYF. The CDR3 DNA follows: TGTGCCAGCAGTTTGGGACAGATCCGTGGAAACACCATATATTTT.

This clonotype has ten or more counts. The chain employs TRBV6-1 and TRBJ2-5; perhaps TRBD2 as D (6 bases). This CDR3 is built from 13 residues. V was cut by 4 bases and J by 3 bases, with 9 bases left in between. The germline V gene has CDR1 MNHNS and CDR2 SASEGT. The CDR3 region is CASSGDWKETQYF. The CDR3 DNA reads TGTGCCAGCAGTGGGGACTGGAAAGAGACCCAGTACTTC.